This TCR beta chain was sequenced for a study of identical twins. This clonotype was counted only a few times. TCRdb re-derived calls from the 5' RACE reads in MiXCR, one entry per CDR3 protein. The sample includes more than 200,000 distinct CDR3 sequences, over 11% of them seen just once. The CDR3 has 13 residues. Germline V gives CDR1 ENHRY, CDR2 SYGVKD. V shed 11 bases and J 0 bases; nucleotides not matched to a gene: 6. What was sequenced was memory (CD45RO+) T cells sorted from blood. V and J are TRBV10-3 and TRBJ1-1, with 7 bases matching TRBD1. This clonotype originated in a woman aged 18-29 years in good health. This CDR3 is CAVRTGLNTEAFF. Here the CDR3 DNA reads TGTGCCGTCCGGACAGGCCTGAACACTGAAGCTTTCTTT.